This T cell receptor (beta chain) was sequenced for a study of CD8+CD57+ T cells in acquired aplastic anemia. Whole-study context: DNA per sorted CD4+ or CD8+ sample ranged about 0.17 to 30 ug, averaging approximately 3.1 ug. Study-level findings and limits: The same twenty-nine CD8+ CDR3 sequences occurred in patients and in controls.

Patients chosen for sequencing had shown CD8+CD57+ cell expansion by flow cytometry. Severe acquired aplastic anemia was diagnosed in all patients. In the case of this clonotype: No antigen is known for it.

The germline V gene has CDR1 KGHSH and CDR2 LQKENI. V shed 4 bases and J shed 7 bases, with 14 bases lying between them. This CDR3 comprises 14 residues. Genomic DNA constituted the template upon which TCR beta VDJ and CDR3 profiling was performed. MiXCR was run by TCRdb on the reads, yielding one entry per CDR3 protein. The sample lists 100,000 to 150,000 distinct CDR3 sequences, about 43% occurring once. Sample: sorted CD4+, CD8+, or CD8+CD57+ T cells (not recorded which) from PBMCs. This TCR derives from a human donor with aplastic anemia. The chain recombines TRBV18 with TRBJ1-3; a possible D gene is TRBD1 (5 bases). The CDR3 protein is CASSLTEIGNTIYF. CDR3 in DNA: TGTGCCAGCTCACTGACAGAAATCGGGAACACCATATATTTT.